This T cell receptor beta chain was sequenced for a study of cytomegalovirus exposure and HLA in healthy donors. The trim removed 8 bases at V and 3 bases at J, leaving 1 base unmatched. CDR3 length equals 12 residues. The germline CDR1 and CDR2 sequences are GTSNPN and SVGIG (reference sequence). Primers included in the PCR were 60 Vbeta and 13 Jbeta primers. Measured with immunoSEQ multiplex PCR; TCRdb has only the in-frame clones, and not every one. The sample records 200,000 to 250,000 clones, just under 80% being singletons. The chain couples TRBV30 to TRBJ1-3; TRBD1 matches at 10 bases. This receptor was identified in a boy aged 5-17 years in good health and CMV-seronegative. Sequencing was carried out using PBMCs. The DNA for the CDR3 is TGTGCCGGGACAGGGGTTGGAAACACCATATATTTT. Protein product: CAGTGVGNTIYF.